This T cell receptor (beta chain) was profiled in a study of blood T cell repertoires in COVID-19. Study overall: Italy, Spain and the United States were the sources of the convalescent and acute COVID-19 samples. T cells, B-cell-depleted T cells, or PBMCs supplied cDNA or gDNA.

Authors' analysis steps: Estimation of nucleated cell counts relied on the amplification of reference gene primers. Measured with immunoSEQ multiplex PCR; TCRdb has only the in-frame clones, and not every one. The DNA was the basis for D and trimming; V, J and clone size are from that table. The table has 200,000 or so clones, approximately 82% seen once. Germline CDR1 reads LNHDA; CDR2 reads SQIVND (reference sequence). J gave up 3 bases and V 1 base, and 4 bases lay outside the gene matches. The CDR3 loop spans 15 amino acids. The chain couples TRBV19 to TRBJ2-7; 9 bases line up with TRBD1. The sample comprised peripheral blood. The clonotype comes from a human donor with acute or convalescent COVID-19. The donor label of this sample is uncertain. In DNA, the CDR3 is TGTGCCAGTAGTATAGGGACAGGGGTATACTACGAGCAGTACTTC. Translation gives CASSIGTGVYYEQYF.